This TCR beta chain was obtained from a study of T cells in localized non-small cell lung cancer. Study outcomes and limitations: T cell clonality was highest in uninvolved adjacent lung, above tumor. Detection in adjacent lung was observed for a median about 50 of the top 100 tumor clones. Heterogeneity stays possible, as sequencing covered only one tumor region. Overall survival was longer when the density of T cells in the blood was higher.

This clone has more than one count but fewer than ten. The target antigen is unknown. Trimming left V 8 bases short and J 4 bases short, with 11 bases between. CDR3 length: 13 amino acids. Germline V gene sequence: CDR1 MNHEY, CDR2 SVGAGI. TCRdb's table, derived via immunoSEQ multiplex PCR, lists solely in-frame clones and lacks some. Of 65,000 to 95,000 clones listed, less than 85% are singletons. The TCR sequence derives from a man aged 35 to 70 with stage II squamous cell lung carcinoma. The chain combines TRBV6-5 with TRBJ1-4, with D perhaps matching TRBD1 (6 bases). The source was PBMCs, collected before any cancer treatment. Here the CDR3 DNA reads TGTGCCAGCCGGGAGGGGGGTAATGAAAAACTGTTTTTT. Encoded protein: CASREGGNEKLFF.